The 31 T cell receptor beta chains listed next were all sequenced from one sample in a study of neurological immune-mediated disorders. TCRdb independently ran MiXCR on the 5' RACE reads; one entry per CDR3 protein. The sample carries over 45,000 distinct CDR3 sequences, roughly 26% recorded once. The sample was PBMCs. Receptors were obtained from a woman aged 70-85 years in good health.

The V call is TRBV3-1, the J call TRBJ2-6; unclear D gene. The CDR3 has 16 amino acids. V was pared by 1 base and J by 0 bases, with 7 bases between. CDR1 LGHDT and CDR2 YNNKEL come from the germline V gene (reference sequence). The CDR3 region is CASSQGALSGANVLTF. The DNA for the CDR3 is TGTGCCAGCAGCCAAGGTGCGCTCTCTGGGGCCAACGTCCTGACTTTC.

Regarding this clonotype: Germline is not matched at one junction end, which may reflect a read error. The J gene is TRBJ2-3, the V gene TRBV29-1, with TRBD1 identical over 9 bases. Germline CDR1 and CDR2: SQVTM and ANQGSEA. This CDR3 has 15 residues. The CDR3 DNA follows: TGCAGCGTTGAAAGAACAGGGGGCGTCACAGATACGAAGTGTTTT. It translates to CSVERTGGVTDTKCF.

The table lists this clonotype with many counts. V is TRBV5-1 and J is TRBJ2-1; D gene ambiguous. The CDR3 runs to 14 residues. CDR1 SGHRS and CDR2 YFSETQ come from the germline V gene. Trimming took off 0 bases at V and 6 bases at J, with 10 bases between the two ends. Here the CDR3 reads CASSLALDVNEQFF. CDR3 DNA: TGCGCCAGCAGCTTGGCTCTGGACGTCAATGAGCAGTTCTTC.

In the case of this clonotype: This clone may be a read error of a much larger clone one base away. The rearrangement joins TRBV6-6 to TRBJ2-5, with 10 bases identical to TRBD2. Germline V gene data show CDR1 as MNHNY and CDR2 as SVGAGI (reference sequence). Unmatched junction bases numbered 5, after V lost 2 bases and J lost 2 bases. The CDR3 sequence is 16 residues long. The CDR3 nucleotides are TGTGCCAGCAGTTACGTGACTAGCGGGTTTCAAGAGACCCAGTACTTC. Translation gives CASSYVTSGFQETQYF.

At least ten counts were recorded for this clonotype. V usage is TRBV20-1 and J usage is TRBJ2-1; D is possibly TRBD1 or TRBD2 (6 bases each). Germline-derived CDR1 and CDR2 are DFQATT and SNEGSKA (reference sequence). The CDR3 contains 15 residues. Trimming cost V 6 bases and J 7 bases, with 22 bases left between them. CDR3 sequence (DNA): TGCAGTGCCCGCAGGGTGGGAAGAGGGGGGAATGAGCAGTTCTTC. It specifies CSARRVGRGGNEQFF.

In this sample, this clonotype turned up many times. The chain employs TRBV6-6 and TRBJ1-1, with D possibly matching TRBD1 (5 bases). CDR3 length: 13 amino acids. CDR1 MNHNY and CDR2 SVGAGI come from the germline V gene (reference sequence). Trimming took 4 bases from V and 3 from J, leaving 9 bases between them. CDR3 amino acids: CASSSKTDTEAFF. The DNA for the CDR3 is TGTGCCAGCAGTTCCAAGACAGACACTGAAGCTTTCTTT.

The J gene is TRBJ2-2, the V gene TRBV29-1; the match to TRBD1 covers 9 bases. Germline CDR1 is SQVTM and CDR2 is ANQGSEA. The V and J ends lost 7 bases and 1 base, in that order; junction bases with no gene match: 4. This CDR3 is 14 amino acids long. The CDR3 reads CSALGQGNTGELFF. In nucleotides, the CDR3 is TGCAGCGCCTTGGGACAGGGGAACACCGGGGAGCTGTTTTTT.

This clonotype was seen many times. The chain links TRBV5-1 to TRBJ2-7; D ambiguous. Per the germline V gene, CDR1 is SGHRS and CDR2 is YFSETQ. This CDR3 has 13 amino acids. Trimming pared 4 bases from V and 3 bases from J, leaving 11 bases between. CDR3 residues: CASSPTNGYEQYF. The CDR3 bases are TGCGCCAGCAGCCCCACCAACGGCTACGAGCAGTACTTC.

In its sample, this clonotype was seen many times. The chain uses TRBV5-1 and TRBJ2-4, with 7 positions matching TRBD1. CDR3 length equals 14 residues. The V gene's germline CDR1 is SGHRS and CDR2 YFSETQ. J was trimmed by 7 bases and V by 2 bases; bases with no gene match: 6. CDR3 DNA: TGCGCCAGCAGCTTAACCGGGACAGATAACATTCAGTACTTC. Protein sequence: CASSLTGTDNIQYF.

In this sample, this clonotype turned up many times. The gene calls are TRBV9 and TRBJ1-1; D unresolved. The CDR3 loop spans 14 amino acids. Trimming pared 0 bases from V and 1 base from J, leaving 7 bases between. The germline V gene has CDR1 SGDLS and CDR2 YYNGEE. The DNA for the CDR3 is TGTGCCAGCAGCGTAGTTTCGGGGAACACTGAAGCTTTCTTT. Translating gives CASSVVSGNTEAFF.

This clonotype was counted many times. J is TRBJ1-1 and V is TRBV5-1; D uncertain. V was cut by 3 bases and J by 3 bases, with 9 bases left in between. CDR3 length: 13 residues. CDR1 is SGHRS, CDR2 YFSETQ, per germline. This chain's CDR3 is CASSSPTYTEAFF. The CDR3 region has the DNA TGCGCCAGCAGCTCCCCCACGTACACTGAAGCTTTCTTT.

This rearrangement joins TRBV7-6 to TRBJ1-4; D remains unclear. This CDR3 spans 15 amino acids. Germline V lookup: CDR1 SGHVS, CDR2 FNYEAQ. Trimming pared 1 base from V and 0 bases from J, leaving 6 bases between. The CDR3 protein is CASSLELATNEKLFF. The CDR3 bases are TGTGCCAGCAGCTTAGAACTGGCAACTAATGAAAAACTGTTTTTT.

This clonotype was counted between two and nine times. Here the CDR3 reads CAITGRGSMSGANVLTF. The CDR3 nucleotides are TGTGCCATCACGGGCAGGGGCTCTATGTCTGGGGCCAACGTCCTGACTTTC. The V gene is TRBV10-3, the J gene TRBJ2-6; a weak D match, TRBD1 (6 bases). The CDR3 length is 17 residues. Per germline, CDR1 ENHRY and CDR2 SYGVKD. Deletions cut 7 bases from V and 1 base from J, with 17 bases between.

This chain uses TRBV20-1 with TRBJ2-5; no clear D gene. Trimming stripped 0 bases from V and 2 bases from J, with 10 bases between. The CDR3 loop spans 14 amino acids. Germline-derived CDR1 and CDR2 are DFQATT and SNEGSKA (reference sequence). The CDR3 DNA follows: TGCAGTGCTAGAGATCTGCGTATGCAAGAGACCCAGTACTTC. Encoded protein: CSARDLRMQETQYF.

This clonotype was observed at least ten times. The chain is built from TRBV6-5 and TRBJ2-1; 7 bases line up with TRBD2. Germline V CDR1 and CDR2: MNHEY, SVGAGI. V trimming: 2 bases; J trimming: 4 bases; junction bases outside the gene matches: 5. This CDR3 has 15 residues. CDR3 sequence reads: CASSYAGLLYNEQFF. The CDR3 DNA sequence: TGTGCCAGCAGTTACGCGGGACTACTGTACAATGAGCAGTTCTTC.

This clonotype was picked up many times. The chain joins TRBV5-1 to TRBJ2-7; no firm D call. Germline CDR1 SGHRS, CDR2 YFSETQ. V was clipped by 1 base and J by 7 bases, with 12 bases between them. This CDR3 is 13 amino acids long. Here the CDR3 reads CASSLTASTEQYF. CDR3 sequence (DNA): TGCGCCAGCAGCTTGACGGCCTCTACGGAGCAGTACTTC. Variable domain in full (rest from reference TRBV5-1 and TRBJ2-7): KAGVTQTPRYLIKTRGQQVTLSCSPISGHRSVSWYQQTPGQGLQFLFEYFSETQRNKGNFPGRFSGRQFSNSRSEMNVSTLELGDSALYLCASSLTASTEQYFGPGTRLTVT.

There are many counts of this clonotype. V and J are TRBV29-1 and TRBJ1-2; TRBD1 aligns across 7 bases. The CDR3 runs 12 residues. Germline assignment: CDR1 SQVTM and CDR2 ANQGSEA. V dropped 5 bases and J dropped 4; count of bases not matched to a gene: 4. CDR3 residues: CSVTRDSYGYTF. CDR3 in DNA: TGCAGCGTTACCCGGGACAGCTATGGCTACACCTTC.

The chain is built from TRBV3-1 and TRBJ1-1; TRBD1 is a possible D gene (5 bases). The CDR3 extends over 17 amino acids. The V gene lost 0 bases and the J gene lost 0 bases, with 14 bases spanning the gap. The germline CDR1 and CDR2 sequences are LGHDT and YNNKEL (reference sequence). CDR3 region: CASSQDLGDLVNTEAFF. CDR3 coding DNA: TGTGCCAGCAGCCAAGATCTGGGGGATCTAGTGAACACTGAAGCTTTCTTT.

This clonotype was found many times. V is TRBV5-6 and J is TRBJ1-1; 8 positions match TRBD1. The germline gives CDR1 SGHDT, CDR2 YYEEEE. Germline trimming cut 3 bases from V and 11 bases from J; bases unmatched to any gene: 9. CDR3 length: 13 amino acids. The CDR3, as DNA: TGTGCCAGCAGCTCACGGCAGGGGGCTGGGGCTTTCTTT. It codes for CASSSRQGAGAFF.

This clonotype was seen ten or more times. This chain joins TRBV5-1 and TRBJ2-5; D may be TRBD1 (5 bases). This CDR3 region has 12 residues. The V end lost 5 bases, the J end lost 3 bases, and 8 bases lay between the germline ends. CDR1 and CDR2 from the germline V gene are SGHRS and YFSETQ. CDR3 nucleotides: TGCGCCAGCAGGACAGACAAAGAGACCCAGTACTTC. This codes for CASRTDKETQYF.

This clonotype was seen at least ten times. The chain is built from TRBV5-5 and TRBJ2-5; possibly TRBD2 for D (5 bases). Germline CDR1 is SGHKS and CDR2 is YYEKEE (reference sequence). The ends were cut back, 9 bases at V and 2 bases at J, with 14 bases in the middle. This CDR3 region has 13 residues. DNA for the CDR3: TGTGCCACCGGCCGGGGTCCGCAAGAGACCCAGTACTTC. Translated: CATGRGPQETQYF.

V gene TRBV2 combines with J gene TRBJ2-3; 7 bases are a match to TRBD2. J was trimmed by 4 bases and V by 7 bases; bases with no gene match: 8. Germline V gene sequence: CDR1 SNHLY, CDR2 FYNNEI. The CDR3 is 14 amino acids. The CDR3 bases are TGTGCCAGCACTTTTAATCGGGGGGCAGATACGCAGTATTTT. Its protein product is CASTFNRGADTQYF.

Ten or more counts support this clonotype. The chain couples TRBV5-5 to TRBJ2-5; possibly TRBD1 for D (6 bases). In germline, CDR1 is SGHKS, CDR2 YYEKEE (reference sequence). This CDR3 has 14 amino acids. V lost 9 bases to trimming and J lost 2 bases, with 17 bases between them. CDR3 DNA sequence: TGTGCCACCGGAATCGGACAGCATCAAGAGACCCAGTACTTC. It is translated as CATGIGQHQETQYF.

Many counts were recorded for this clonotype. This chain uses TRBV10-3 with TRBJ2-5; no firm D call. Trimming removed 2 bases at V and 3 bases at J, with 10 bases between. Germline V gene lookup returns CDR1 ENHRY and CDR2 SYGVKD. The CDR3 is 14 amino acids. CDR3 bases: TGTGCCATCAGTGAGGGGCAGGTAAAAGAGACCCAGTACTTC. This encodes CAISEGQVKETQYF.

This clonotype was seen ten or more times. The gene calls are TRBV5-1 and TRBJ2-2; 8 positions match TRBD2. The ends lost 1 base at V and 9 bases at J; junction bases unmatched: 2. CDR3 length: 13 residues. Germline assignment: CDR1 SGHRS and CDR2 YFSETQ. CDR3 coding DNA: TGCGCCAGCAGCTTGCAGCGGGAGAGGGAGCTGTTTTTT. The encoded protein is CASSLQRERELFF.

The sample holds many counts of this clonotype. The chain carries TRBV6-5 and TRBJ2-5; 7 nucleotides line up with TRBD2. The CDR3 runs 13 residues. The J segment lost 10 bases and the V segment lost 0 bases, leaving 5 bases of the junction unmatched. CDR1 and CDR2 (germline): MNHEY, SVGAGI. CDR3 residues: CASSYSISGGQYF. As DNA, the CDR3 is TGTGCCAGCAGTTACTCGATTTCGGGGGGCCAGTACTTC.

This clonotype was detected many times. The chain has TRBV2 and TRBJ2-3; D perhaps matches TRBD2 (6 bases). CDR3 length equals 14 residues. The germline V gene encodes CDR1 SNHLY and CDR2 FYNNEI. V lost 8 bases and J 2 bases, leaving 14 bases between the germline ends. CDR3 amino acids: CASQPGLLTDTQYF. The DNA for the CDR3 is TGTGCCAGCCAGCCGGGACTCCTCACAGATACGCAGTATTTT.

This clonotype was recorded many times. The gene calls are TRBV6-6 and TRBJ1-3; D might be TRBD1 (5 bases). Trimming stripped 5 bases from V and 2 bases from J, with 10 bases between. The CDR3 spans 14 residues. The germline CDR1 and CDR2 sequences are MNHNY and SVGAGI (reference sequence). The CDR3 nucleotides are TGTGCCAGCAGTACGCAGGGTGCTGGAAACACCATATATTTT. Protein: CASSTQGAGNTIYF.

This clonotype was detected many times. The gene calls are TRBV28 and TRBJ1-1; D gene uncertain. Germline CDR1 MDHEN, CDR2 SYDVKM. This CDR3 comprises 15 residues. V was trimmed by 3 bases and J by 5 bases, leaving 16 bases between them. In nucleotides, the CDR3 is TGTGCCAGCAGTTTCCTCAGCGGGTCGGGGACTGAAGCTTTCTTT. The encoded protein is CASSFLSGSGTEAFF.

The chain employs TRBV20-1 and TRBJ2-1; weak D call: TRBD2 (6 bases). V dropped 8 bases and J dropped 5 bases, with 19 bases sitting between them. The CDR3 contains 14 residues. Germline V gives CDR1 DFQATT, CDR2 SNEGSKA (reference sequence). The CDR3 loop reads CSKTRGGAHNEQFF. Written as DNA, the CDR3 is TGCAGTAAGACACGTGGCGGGGCCCACAATGAGCAGTTCTTC.

This clonotype was counted between two and nine times. This chain joins TRBV2 and TRBJ2-4; D is perhaps TRBD1 (5 bases). The V end was cut by 2 bases, the J end by 5 bases, with 13 bases between. The CDR3 loop spans 15 amino acids. Germline loops: CDR1 SNHLY, CDR2 FYNNEI. The CDR3 region is CASSEQGPRENIQYF. CDR3 coding DNA: TGTGCCAGCAGTGAACAGGGTCCAAGGGAAAACATTCAGTACTTC.